Shown below are 2 T cell receptor beta chains from a single sample sequenced in a study of CD8 T cells in Susac syndrome (dated by TCRdb to about 2019). The library was built by means of the immunoSEQ multiplex PCR assay. RNA was extracted with the RNeasy kit and roughly 0.45 to 1 ug was reverse transcribed using random hexamers. TCRdb itself trimmed the public reads at Q25 with fastp, ran MiXCR and retained productive beta chains. Each record represents a unique CDR3 protein, reported with the most common genes and DNA among its rows. The sample has about 130,000 distinct CDR3 sequences on record, about 95% of them singletons. Together, the top ten hold approximately 0.17% of the sample. Sequencing input: CD8+ T cells from PBMCs. These TCRs come from a human donor with Susac syndrome.

V is TRBV9 and J is TRBJ2-1; 11 nucleotides match TRBD2. This CDR3 region has 19 residues. The ends lost 2 bases at V and 0 bases at J; junction bases unmatched: 10. Germline loops: CDR1 SGDLS, CDR2 YYNGEE. CDR3 in amino acids: CASSVPSGLAVSSYNEQFF. The CDR3 bases are TGTGCCAGCAGCGTCCCATCGGGACTAGCGGTGAGCTCCTACAATGAGCAGTTCTTC.

The CDR3 sequence is CASSPEGTTGELFF. DNA for the CDR3: TGTGCCAGCAGCCCCGAGGGGACCACCGGGGAGCTGTTTTTT. The V gene is TRBV3-1, the J gene TRBJ2-2; the D gene could be TRBD1 or TRBD2 (5 bases each). CDR1 and CDR2 from the germline V gene are LGHDT and YNNKEL (reference sequence). Trimming took off 4 bases at V and 4 bases at J, with 10 bases between the two ends. This CDR3 contains 14 residues. Combining the CDR3 with reference TRBV3-1 and TRBJ2-2 gives the whole variable domain DTAVSQTPKYLVTQMGNDKSIKCEQNLGHDTMYWYKQDSKKFLKIMFSYNNKELIINETVPNRFSPKSPDKAHLNLHINSLELGDSAVYFCASSPEGTTGELFFGEGSRLTVL.